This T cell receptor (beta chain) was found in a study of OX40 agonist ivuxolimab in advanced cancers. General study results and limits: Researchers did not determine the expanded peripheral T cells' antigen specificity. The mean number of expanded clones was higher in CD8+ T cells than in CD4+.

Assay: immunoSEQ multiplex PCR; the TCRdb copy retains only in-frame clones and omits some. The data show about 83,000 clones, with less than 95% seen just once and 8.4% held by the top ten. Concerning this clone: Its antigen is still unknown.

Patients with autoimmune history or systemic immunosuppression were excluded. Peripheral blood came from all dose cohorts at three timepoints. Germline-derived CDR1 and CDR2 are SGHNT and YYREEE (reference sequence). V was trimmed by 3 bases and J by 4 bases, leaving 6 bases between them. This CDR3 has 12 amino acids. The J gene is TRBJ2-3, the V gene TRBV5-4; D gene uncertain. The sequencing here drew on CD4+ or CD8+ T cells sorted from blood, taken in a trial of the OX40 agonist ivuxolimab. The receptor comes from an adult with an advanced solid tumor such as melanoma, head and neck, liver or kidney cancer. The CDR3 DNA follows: TGTGCCAGCAGCTCCGGCGCAGATACGCAGTATTTT. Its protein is CASSSGADTQYF.